This entry describes one T cell receptor beta chain. Its matching antigen is unknown. Other DNA sequences within the sample encode an identical CDR3. These data originate in a study of Ad26.COV2.S vaccination and SARS-CoV-2 variants. Background on the study: By the intramuscular route, Ad26.COV2.S was given once, or twice 56 days apart. Whole-study results and caveats: Non-spike TCR breadth showed similarity between vaccine and placebo recipients. Spike-specific TCR breadth in vaccine recipients exceeded that seen in placebo recipients.

The CDR3 loop spans 14 amino acids. The V end was cut by 4 bases, the J end by 0 bases, with 6 bases between. The germline gives CDR1 SGHTA, CDR2 FQGNSA. Sequencing used immunoSEQ multiplex PCR; TCRdb keeps in-frame clones, though not all of them. This table holds 300,000 to 400,000 clones, more than 85% found once. Treatment described: some 19 received Ad26.COV2.S at low or high dose, single or two shots; about 5 received placebo; per-sample allocation not given. Sampling happened 63 days after the first vaccine or placebo injection. Boston provided a donor who was an adult aged 18-55 years. The receptor's source is a person between 18 and 60 years old who received the Ad26.COV2.S COVID-19 vaccine or a placebo. The sequencing used peripheral blood, collected in a trial of Ad26.COV2.S vaccine versus placebo. The chain employs TRBV7-2 and TRBJ2-2; no reliable D call. The chain's CDR3 is CASSSGSNTGELFF. In nucleotides, the CDR3 is TGTGCCAGCAGCTCGGGTTCGAACACCGGGGAGCTGTTTTTT.